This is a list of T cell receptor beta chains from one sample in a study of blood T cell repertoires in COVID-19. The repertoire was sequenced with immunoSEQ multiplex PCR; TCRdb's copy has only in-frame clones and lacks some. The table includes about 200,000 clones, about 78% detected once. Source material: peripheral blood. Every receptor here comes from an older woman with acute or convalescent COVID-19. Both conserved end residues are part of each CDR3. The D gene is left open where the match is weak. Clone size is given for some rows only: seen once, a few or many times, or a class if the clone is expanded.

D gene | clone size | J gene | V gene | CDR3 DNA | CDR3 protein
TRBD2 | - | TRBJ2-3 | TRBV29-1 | TGCAGCGTTGAACGGGGGGGCCATGGTACGCAGTATTTT | CSVERGGHGTQYF
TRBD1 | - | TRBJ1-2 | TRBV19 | TGTGCCAGTAGTGTCTCATCCGGGACAGGGGGTTATAACTATGGCTACACCTTC | CASSVSSGTGGYNYGYTF
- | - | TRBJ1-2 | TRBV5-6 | TGTGCCAGCAGCTTGGTCGAGGGAAGCGGCTACACCTTC | CASSLVEGSGYTF
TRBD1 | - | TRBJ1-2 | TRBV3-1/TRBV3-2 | TGTGCCAGCAGCCCCCGGGGACAGGGGGGAGGCTACACCTTC | CASSPRGQGGGYTF
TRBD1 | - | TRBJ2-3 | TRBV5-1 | TGCGCCAGCAGCCCGGACAGGACTACAGGGGGGCAGTATTTT | CASSPDRTTGGQYF
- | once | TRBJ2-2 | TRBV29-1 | TGCAGCGTTGAAGATCCGGCGGGGGCTCCTGGGGAGCTGTTTTTT | CSVEDPAGAPGELFF
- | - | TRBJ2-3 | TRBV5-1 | TGCGCCAGCAGCCAATTCACAGGGGGGACTACTAGCACAGATACGCAGTATTTT | CASSQFTGGTTSTDTQYF
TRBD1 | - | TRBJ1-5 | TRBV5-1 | TGCGCCAGCAGCCTGGAGACAGGGCGTAATCAGCCCCAGCATTTT | CASSLETGRNQPQHF
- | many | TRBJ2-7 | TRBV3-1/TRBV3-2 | TGTGCCAGCAGCCAAGTCAACGGGGAGCAGTACTTC | CASSQVNGEQYF
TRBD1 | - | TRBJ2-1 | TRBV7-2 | TGTGCCAGCACTCGGGCGAGAGGACAGGGGTACAATGAGCAGTTCTTC | CASTRARGQGYNEQFF
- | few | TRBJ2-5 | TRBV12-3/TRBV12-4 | TGTGCCAGCTGTCAGTCGGAGACCCAGTACTTC | CASCQSETQYF
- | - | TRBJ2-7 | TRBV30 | TGTGCCTGGAGTGTAGCGACCTACGAGCAGTACTTC | CAWSVATYEQYF
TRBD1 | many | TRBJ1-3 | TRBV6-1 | TGTGCCAGCAGTGCGTTACAGGGGATCTCTGGAAACACCATATATTTT | CASSALQGISGNTIYF
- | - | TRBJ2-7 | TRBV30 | TGTGCCTGGAGTCGGAAACAGTCCTACGAGCAGTACTTC | CAWSRKQSYEQYF
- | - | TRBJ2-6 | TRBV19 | TGTGCCAGTAGTACGATACGAGCTTCTGGGGCCAACGTCCTGACTTTC | CASSTIRASGANVLTF
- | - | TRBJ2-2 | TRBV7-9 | TGTGCCAGCAGCGTAGATGGCACGAACACCGGGGAGCTGTTTTTT | CASSVDGTNTGELFF
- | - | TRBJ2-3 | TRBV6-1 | TGTGCCAGCAGTGAACCGACACGCGATTATGCTAGCACAGATACGCAGTATTTT | CASSEPTRDYASTDTQYF
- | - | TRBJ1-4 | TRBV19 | TGTGCCAGTACTAAAAGCCAGGGGAATGAAAAACTGTTTTTT | CASTKSQGNEKLFF
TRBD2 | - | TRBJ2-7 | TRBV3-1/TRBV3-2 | TGTGCCAGCAGCCTGGGGACTAGCGGGGACTACGAGCAGTACTTC | CASSLGTSGDYEQYF
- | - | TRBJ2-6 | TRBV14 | TGTGCCAGCAGCCCAGCTGGGGCCAACGTCCTGACTTTC | CASSPAGANVLTF
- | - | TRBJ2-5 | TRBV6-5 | TGTGCCAGCAGTAACCTTTGGGTCAGGAAGACCCAGTACTTC | CASSNLWVRKTQYF
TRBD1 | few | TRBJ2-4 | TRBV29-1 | TGCAGCGTTGTCAGGGACAGGGTTGCCAAAAACATTCAGTACTTC | CSVVRDRVAKNIQYF
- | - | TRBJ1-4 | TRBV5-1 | TGCGCCAGCAGCTTGGCCAGTGGAGCTCGAGAAAAACTGTTTTTT | CASSLASGAREKLFF
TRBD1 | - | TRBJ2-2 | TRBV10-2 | TGCGCCAGCCGGGACAGCATTTATAACGGGGAGCTGTTTTTT | CASRDSIYNGELFF